This is a list of T cell receptor beta chains from one sample in a study of cytomegalovirus exposure and HLA in healthy donors. TCRdb's table, derived via immunoSEQ multiplex PCR, lists solely in-frame clones and lacks some. Of 100,000 or so clones detected, approximately 77% appear once; the ten largest clones hold 11% to 15%. Sequencing was done on a sample of PBMCs. These receptors came from a male donor in good health and CMV-seropositive. CDR3s include the opening cysteine and the closing phenylalanine or tryptophan. The order of the fields is V gene, clone size, J gene, D gene, CDR3 protein, CDR3 DNA. A D gene is named only where the DNA matches it firmly. A row's size may be missing; if present it is once, few, many or a size class.

>TRBV2|.|TRBJ2-5|.
CASSERQNKETQYF
TGTGCCAGCAGTGAACGACAGAATAAAGAGACCCAGTACTTC
>TRBV7-6|.|TRBJ2-7|.
CASSLGGDEQYF
TGTGCCAGCAGCTTAGGGGGGGACGAGCAGTACTTC
>TRBV28|.|TRBJ1-2|.
CATQPGGNYGYTF
TGTGCCACCCAGCCTGGAGGGAACTATGGCTACACCTTC
>TRBV7-8|.|TRBJ1-2|.
CASSLPGAYGYTF
TGTGCCAGCAGCTTACCAGGGGCCTATGGCTACACCTTC
>TRBV4-2|.|TRBJ1-1|TRBD1
CASSQDLGRGSTEAFF
TGTGCCAGCAGCCAAGATTTAGGCAGGGGGAGCACTGAAGCTTTCTTT
>TRBV7-9|.|TRBJ2-1|.
CASSARYQGNEQFF
TGTGCCAGCAGCGCCCGGTACCAGGGGAATGAGCAGTTCTTC
>TRBV7-2|.|TRBJ1-1|.
CASSLDTGPGTEAFF
TGTGCCAGCAGTTTAGATACAGGACCGGGCACTGAAGCTTTCTTT
>TRBV7-2|.|TRBJ2-5|.
CASSLQGGTQYF
TGTGCCAGCAGCTTACAGGGTGGGACCCAGTACTTC
>TRBV28|.|TRBJ1-5|.
CASSLGRVEQPQHF
TGTGCCAGCAGTTTAGGCAGGGTAGAACAGCCCCAGCATTTT
>TRBV11-3|.|TRBJ1-1|.
CASSLHGGDTEAFF
TGTGCCAGCAGCTTACACGGGGGTGACACTGAAGCTTTCTTT
>TRBV9|.|TRBJ1-6|TRBD1
CASSGRDSNNSPLHF
TGTGCCAGCAGCGGCCGGGACAGCAATAATTCACCCCTCCACTTT
>TRBV7-8|once|TRBJ2-7|TRBD1
CASRGQYEQYF
TGTGCCAGCAGGGGACAGTACGAGCAGTACTTC
>TRBV5-1|.|TRBJ2-2|TRBD1
CASGQDRGLTGELFF
TGCGCCAGCGGCCAGGACAGGGGGCTCACCGGGGAGCTGTTTTTT
>TRBV19|.|TRBJ1-2|TRBD1
CASNTQGADNYGYTF
TGTGCCAGTAACACACAGGGGGCAGATAACTATGGCTACACCTTC
>TRBV11-2|.|TRBJ2-5|.
CASSLGTGRGGPQYF
TGTGCCAGCAGCCTAGGGACAGGCCGCGGGGGGCCCCAGTACTTC
>TRBV11-2|.|TRBJ2-7|.
CASSINRVSHEQYF
TGTGCCAGCAGCATAAACAGGGTTTCCCACGAGCAGTACTTC
>TRBV9|.|TRBJ1-1|.
CASSVDGRGTEAFF
TGTGCCAGCAGCGTAGACGGAAGGGGCACTGAAGCTTTCTTT
>TRBV7-8|.|TRBJ2-7|TRBD2
CASSPKRQGLRGEQYF
TGTGCCAGCAGCCCGAAAAGGCAGGGACTACGTGGGGAGCAGTACTTC
>TRBV6-6|.|TRBJ1-5|.
CASRQVNQPQHF
TGTGCCAGTAGGCAGGTGAATCAGCCCCAGCATTTT
>TRBV7-8|few|TRBJ2-7|.
CASSPLSGSLYEQYF
TGTGCCAGCAGCCCTCTCAGCGGAAGCCTCTACGAGCAGTACTTC
>TRBV13|few|TRBJ1-1|.
CASSFGGMNTEAFF
TGTGCCAGCAGCTTTGGGGGGATGAACACTGAAGCTTTCTTT
>TRBV5-4|.|TRBJ2-1|TRBD2
CASSLERGVTYNEQFF
TGTGCCAGCAGCTTGGAGCGGGGGGTTACCTACAATGAGCAGTTCTTC